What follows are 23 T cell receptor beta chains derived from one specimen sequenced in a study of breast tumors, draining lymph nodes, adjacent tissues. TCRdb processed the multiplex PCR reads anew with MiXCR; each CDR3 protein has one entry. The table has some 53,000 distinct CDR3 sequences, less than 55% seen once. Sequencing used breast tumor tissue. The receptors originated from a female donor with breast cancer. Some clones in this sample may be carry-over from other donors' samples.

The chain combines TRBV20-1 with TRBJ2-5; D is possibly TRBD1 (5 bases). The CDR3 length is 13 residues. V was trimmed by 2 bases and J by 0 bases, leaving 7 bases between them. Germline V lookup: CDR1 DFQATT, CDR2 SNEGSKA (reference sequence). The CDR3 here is CSARTDNQETQYF. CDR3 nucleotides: TGCAGTGCTAGAACGGACAACCAAGAGACCCAGTACTTC.

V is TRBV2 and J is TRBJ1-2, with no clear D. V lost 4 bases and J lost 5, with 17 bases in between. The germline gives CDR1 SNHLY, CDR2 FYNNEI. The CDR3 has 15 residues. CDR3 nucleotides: TGTGCCAGCAGTGCTTATACAGCTCCTATTTATGGCTACACCTTC. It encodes CASSAYTAPIYGYTF.

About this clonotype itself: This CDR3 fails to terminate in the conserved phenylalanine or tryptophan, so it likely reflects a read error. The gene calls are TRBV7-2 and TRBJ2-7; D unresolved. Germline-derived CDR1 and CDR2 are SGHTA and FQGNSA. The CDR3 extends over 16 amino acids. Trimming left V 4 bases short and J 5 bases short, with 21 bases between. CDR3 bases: TGTGCCAGCAGCTCTCGGTGGACCCGAGGAAGCCACGAGCAGTACCTC. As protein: CASSSRWTRGSHEQYL.

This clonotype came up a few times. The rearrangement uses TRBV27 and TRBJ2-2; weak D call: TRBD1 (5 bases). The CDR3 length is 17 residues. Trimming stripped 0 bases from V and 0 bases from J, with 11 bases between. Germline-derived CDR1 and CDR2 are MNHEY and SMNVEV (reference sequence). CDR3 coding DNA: TGTGCCAGCAGTTTATCGCGCAGGGCCTCGAACACCGGGGAGCTGTTTTTT. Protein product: CASSLSRRASNTGELFF.

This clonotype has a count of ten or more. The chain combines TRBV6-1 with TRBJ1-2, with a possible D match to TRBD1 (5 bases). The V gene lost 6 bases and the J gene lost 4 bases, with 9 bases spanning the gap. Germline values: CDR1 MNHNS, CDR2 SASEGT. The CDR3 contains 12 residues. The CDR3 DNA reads TGTGCCAGCAGCAGGGTGATCTATGGCTACACCTTC. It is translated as CASSRVIYGYTF.

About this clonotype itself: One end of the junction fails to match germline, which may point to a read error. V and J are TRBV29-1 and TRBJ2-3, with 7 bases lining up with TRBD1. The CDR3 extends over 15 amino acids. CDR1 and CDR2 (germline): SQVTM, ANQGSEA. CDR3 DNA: TGCAGCGTTGCTGGGACAGCCCCTAGCACAGATACGCGGTATTTC. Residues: CSVAGTAPSTDTRYF.

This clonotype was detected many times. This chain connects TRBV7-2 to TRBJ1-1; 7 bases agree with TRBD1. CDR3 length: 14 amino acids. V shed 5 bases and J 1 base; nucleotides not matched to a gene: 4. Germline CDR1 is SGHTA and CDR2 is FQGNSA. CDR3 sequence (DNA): TGTGCCAGCAGCCCCGGGACAGAGAACACTGAAGCTTTCTTT. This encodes CASSPGTENTEAFF.

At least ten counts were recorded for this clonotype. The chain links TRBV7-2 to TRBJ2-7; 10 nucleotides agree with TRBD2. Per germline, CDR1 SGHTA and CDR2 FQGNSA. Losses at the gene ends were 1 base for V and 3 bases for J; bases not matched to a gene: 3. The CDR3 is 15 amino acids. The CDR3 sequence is CASSLVTSGVYEQYF. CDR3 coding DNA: TGTGCCAGCAGCTTAGTCACTAGCGGGGTCTACGAGCAGTACTTC.

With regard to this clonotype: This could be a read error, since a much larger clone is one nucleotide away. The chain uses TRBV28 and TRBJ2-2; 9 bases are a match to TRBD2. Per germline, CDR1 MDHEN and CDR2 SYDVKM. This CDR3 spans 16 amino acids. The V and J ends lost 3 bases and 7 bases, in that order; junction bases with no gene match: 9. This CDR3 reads CASSLRLAVNVGELFF. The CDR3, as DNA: TGTGCCAGCAGTTTGAGACTAGCGGTTAACGTCGGGGAGCTGTTTTTT.

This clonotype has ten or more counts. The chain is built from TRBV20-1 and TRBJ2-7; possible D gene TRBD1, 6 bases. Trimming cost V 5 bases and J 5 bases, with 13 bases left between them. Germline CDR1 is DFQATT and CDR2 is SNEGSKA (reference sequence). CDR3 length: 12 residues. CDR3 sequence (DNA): TGCAGTGCTTCAGGGGTTGGGGACGAGCAGTACTTC. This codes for CSASGVGDEQYF.

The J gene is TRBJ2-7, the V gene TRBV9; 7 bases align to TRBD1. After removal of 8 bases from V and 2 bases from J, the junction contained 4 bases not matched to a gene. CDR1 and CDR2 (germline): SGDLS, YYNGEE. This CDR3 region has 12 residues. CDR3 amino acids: CARDRDAYEQYF. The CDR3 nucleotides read TGTGCCAGAGACAGGGACGCCTACGAGCAGTACTTC.

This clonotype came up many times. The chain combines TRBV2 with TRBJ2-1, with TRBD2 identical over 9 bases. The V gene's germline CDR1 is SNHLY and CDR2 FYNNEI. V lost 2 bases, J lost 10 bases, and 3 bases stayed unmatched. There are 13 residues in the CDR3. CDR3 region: CASSEISGGEQFF. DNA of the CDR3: TGTGCCAGCAGTGAAATTAGCGGGGGCGAGCAGTTCTTC.

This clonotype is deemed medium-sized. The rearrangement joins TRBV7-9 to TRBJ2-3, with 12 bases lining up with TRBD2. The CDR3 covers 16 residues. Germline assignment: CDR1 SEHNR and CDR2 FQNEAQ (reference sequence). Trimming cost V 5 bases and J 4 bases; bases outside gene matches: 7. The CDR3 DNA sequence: TGTGCCAGCAGCGAGGGACTAGCGGGCGGGGCAGATACGCAGTATTTT. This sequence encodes CASSEGLAGGADTQYF. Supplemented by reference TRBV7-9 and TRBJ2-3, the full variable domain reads DTGVSQNPRHKITKRGQNVTFRCDPISEHNRLYWYRQTLGQGPEFLTYFQNEAQLEKSRLLSDRFSAERPKGSFSTLEIQRTEQGDSAMYLCASSEGLAGGADTQYFGPGTRLTVL.

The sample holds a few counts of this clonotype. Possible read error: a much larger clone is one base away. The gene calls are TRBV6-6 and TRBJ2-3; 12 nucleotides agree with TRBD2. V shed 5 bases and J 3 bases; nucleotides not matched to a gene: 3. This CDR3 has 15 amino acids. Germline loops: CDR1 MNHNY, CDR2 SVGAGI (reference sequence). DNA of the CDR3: TGTGCCAGCAGTCCTAGCGGGAGGGCGACAGATACGCAGTATTTT. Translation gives CASSPSGRATDTQYF.

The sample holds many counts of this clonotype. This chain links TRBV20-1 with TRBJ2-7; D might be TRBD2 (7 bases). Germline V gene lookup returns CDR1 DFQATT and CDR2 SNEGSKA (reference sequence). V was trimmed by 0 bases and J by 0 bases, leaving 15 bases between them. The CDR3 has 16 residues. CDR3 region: CSARDLLAGASYEQYF. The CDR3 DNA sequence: TGCAGTGCTAGAGATCTTCTGGCGGGGGCCTCCTACGAGCAGTACTTC.

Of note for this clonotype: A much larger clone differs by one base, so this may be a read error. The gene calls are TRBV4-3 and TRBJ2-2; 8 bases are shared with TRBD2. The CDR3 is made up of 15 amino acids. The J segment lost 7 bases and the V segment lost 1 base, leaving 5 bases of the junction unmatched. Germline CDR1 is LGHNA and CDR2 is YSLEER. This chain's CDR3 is CASSQAGGENGELFF. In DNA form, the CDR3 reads TGCGCCAGCAGCCAAGCGGGGGGGGAGAACGGGGAGCTGTTTTTT.

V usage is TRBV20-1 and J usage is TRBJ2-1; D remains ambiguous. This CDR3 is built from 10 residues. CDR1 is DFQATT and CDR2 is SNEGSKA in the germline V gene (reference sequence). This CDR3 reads CSVGVEVRFF. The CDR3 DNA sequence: TGCAGCGTTGGTGTTGAGGTACGGTTCTTC.

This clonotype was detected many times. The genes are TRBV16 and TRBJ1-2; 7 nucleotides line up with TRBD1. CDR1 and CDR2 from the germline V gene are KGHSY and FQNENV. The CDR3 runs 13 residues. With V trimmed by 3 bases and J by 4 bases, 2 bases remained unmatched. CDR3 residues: CASSQDRSYGYTF. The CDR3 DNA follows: TGTGCCAGCAGCCAGGACAGGAGCTATGGCTACACCTTC.

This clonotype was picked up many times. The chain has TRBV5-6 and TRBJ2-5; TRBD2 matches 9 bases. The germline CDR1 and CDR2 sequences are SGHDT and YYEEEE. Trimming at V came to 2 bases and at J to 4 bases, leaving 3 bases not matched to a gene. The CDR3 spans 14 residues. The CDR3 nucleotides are TGTGCCAGCAGCTTAGCGGGAGGTGGAGAGACCCAGTACTTC. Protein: CASSLAGGGETQYF.

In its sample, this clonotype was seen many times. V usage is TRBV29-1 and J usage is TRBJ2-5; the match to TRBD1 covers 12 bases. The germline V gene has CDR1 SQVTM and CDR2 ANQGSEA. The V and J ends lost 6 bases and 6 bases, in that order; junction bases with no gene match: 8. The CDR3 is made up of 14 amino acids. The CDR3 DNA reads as TGCAGCGTGGCCCCGGGACAGGGGGCCCAGACCCAGTACTTC. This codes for CSVAPGQGAQTQYF.

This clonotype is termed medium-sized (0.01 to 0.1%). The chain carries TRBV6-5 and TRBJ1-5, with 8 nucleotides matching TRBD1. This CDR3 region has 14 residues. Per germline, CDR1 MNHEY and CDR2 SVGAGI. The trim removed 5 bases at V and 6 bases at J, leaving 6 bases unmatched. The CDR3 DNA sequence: TGTGCCAGCAGTCAAGACAGGGGAAGTCAGCCCCAGCATTTT. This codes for CASSQDRGSQPQHF.

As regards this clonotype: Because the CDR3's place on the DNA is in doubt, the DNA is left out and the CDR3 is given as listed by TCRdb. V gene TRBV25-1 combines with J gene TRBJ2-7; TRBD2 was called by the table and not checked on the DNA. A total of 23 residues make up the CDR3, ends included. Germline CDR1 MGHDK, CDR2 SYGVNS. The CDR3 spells CASSFYICSALGLAALSRYEQYF.

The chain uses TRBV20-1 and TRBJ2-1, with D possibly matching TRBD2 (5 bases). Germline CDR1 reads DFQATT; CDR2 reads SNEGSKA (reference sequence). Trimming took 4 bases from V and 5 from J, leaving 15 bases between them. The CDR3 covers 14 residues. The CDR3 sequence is CSATLAGINNEQFF. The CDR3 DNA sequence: TGCAGTGCTACTCTTGCGGGTATCAACAATGAGCAGTTCTTC.